Listed below are T cell receptor beta chains from one sample, sequenced in a study of response to subunit inactivated influenza vaccine. TCRdb independently ran MiXCR on the RT-PCR reads; one entry per CDR3 protein. The sample shows about 540,000 distinct CDR3 sequences, roughly a quarter of them seen only once. The same sample was also used in a study of T cells expressing NK-cell markers.

Source: CD4+ T cells sorted from PBMCs, taken 11 to 12 days after vaccination. The receptors come from a man over 45 who received an inactivated influenza vaccine. The CDR3 runs from the conserved cysteine through the conserved F or W. The order of the fields is J gene, V gene, clone size, D gene, CDR3 DNA, CDR3 protein. D genes are given only for firm matches. Not all rows give a size; the values are once, few, many and, for expanded clones, a class.

TRBJ2-5 TRBV14 few NA TGTGCCAGCAGCCTTAGCGATGAGACCCAGTACTTC CASSLSDETQYF
TRBJ2-5 TRBV20-1 few TRBD2 TGCAGTGTTCGGATTGGGCGCGGGGGGAACCAAGAGACCCAGTACTTC CSVRIGRGGNQETQYF
TRBJ2-7 TRBV20-1 few NA TGCAGTGCTAGAGTGGCCGGGGGAAAGTCCTACGAGCAGTACTTC CSARVAGGKSYEQYF
TRBJ1-1 TRBV10-3 NA TRBD1 TGTGCCGCCCAGGGACAGCTTAGCACTGAAGCTTTCTTT CAAQGQLSTEAFF
TRBJ2-1 TRBV20-1 NA NA TGCAGTGCTAGAGATCGAGCGGGACATATCCCCCGCTACAATGAGCAGTTCTTC CSARDRAGHIPRYNEQFF
TRBJ1-2 TRBV7-2 NA NA TGTGCCAGCAGCTTAATGGACGGGGGAAGTGGCTACACCTTC CASSLMDGGSGYTF
TRBJ2-3 TRBV10-2 many TRBD2 TGCGCCAGCAAAACGGGGGGGCCAGATACGCAGTATTTT CASKTGGPDTQYF
TRBJ2-1 TRBV29-1 few NA TGCAGCGTTTTATCCGGGATCCCCTCCTACAATGAGCAGTTCTTC CSVLSGIPSYNEQFF
TRBJ2-7 TRBV24-1 NA TRBD1 TGTGCCACCAGTGATTATGGGACAGGGCTTCACGAGCAGTACTTC CATSDYGTGLHEQYF
TRBJ1-5 TRBV20-1 NA NA TGCAGTGCTAGAGATCCCGGGGCCGGAGGTCAGCCCCAGCATTTT CSARDPGAGGQPQHF
TRBJ1-5 TRBV5-1 few NA TGCGCCAGCAGCCCTGGGACAATGAATCAGCCCCAGCATTTT CASSPGTMNQPQHF
TRBJ2-2 TRBV9 NA TRBD2 TGTGCCAGCAGCGCCCGACTAGCGGGAGGACGTACCGGGGAGCTGTTTTTT CASSARLAGGRTGELFF
TRBJ2-7 TRBV5-1 NA NA TGCGCCAGCAGCTTGCGGCTACCAGGTTCGAACGAGCAGTACTTC CASSLRLPGSNEQYF
TRBJ2-7 TRBV3-1 few NA TGTGCCAGCAGCCAAGAAACTAGACAGGTTGAGCAGTACTTC CASSQETRQVEQYF
TRBJ1-5 TRBV28 NA NA TGTGCCAGCAGTTTATGGGATTGGTATAGCAATCAGCCCCAGCATTTT CASSLWDWYSNQPQHF
TRBJ1-4 TRBV7-2 few NA TGTGCCAGCAGCTCCAGGGAGGGAAAACTGTTTTTT CASSSREGKLFF
TRBJ2-3 TRBV20-1 NA NA TGCAGTGCTAGAGACGGAAGGACAGTGACTAGCACAGATACGCAGTATTTT CSARDGRTVTSTDTQYF
TRBJ2-7 TRBV20-1 NA TRBD1 TGCAGTGCTAGCCAACCCGGGACAGGGCAATGGAAGCAGTACTTC CSASQPGTGQWKQYF
TRBJ2-7 TRBV29-1 NA NA TGCAGCGTTGGAGGGGCCGCCTACGAGCAGTACTTC CSVGGAAYEQYF
TRBJ2-7 TRBV25-1 NA NA TGTGCCAGCAGAGGCTCCCGGGGGTCCTACGAGCAGTACTTC CASRGSRGSYEQYF
TRBJ1-2 TRBV10-3 few TRBD1 TGTGCCATCGCCGGGACAGGGTCTGGCTACACCTTC CAIAGTGSGYTF
TRBJ2-1 TRBV5-4 NA NA TGTGCCAGCAGCCCTAAGGGCGGGACAAACTCCTACAATGAGCAGTTCTTC CASSPKGGTNSYNEQFF